This note documents a single TCR beta chain sequence. V was pared by 4 bases and J by 4 bases, with 2 bases of the junction left unmatched. CDR1 SNHLY and CDR2 FYNNEI come from the germline V gene. This CDR3 region has 14 residues. The record originates from a study of blood T cell repertoires in COVID-19. Overall study: Nucleic acid was either cDNA or gDNA, and it came from T cells, B-cell-depleted T cells, or PBMCs.

As originally analysed: Amplification with reference gene primers provided the estimates of nucleated cell counts. Produced via immunoSEQ multiplex PCR; TCRdb's table is partial and in-frame only. The V and J calls and the clone size are those of that table, but D and trimming were determined from the DNA. In the table there are approximately 290,000 clones, 75% to 90% of which are singletons. The sequenced material came from peripheral blood. The sequence was collected from a woman aged 60-75 years with acute or convalescent COVID-19. The chain links TRBV2 to TRBJ1-2, with 11 positions matching TRBD1. The CDR3 DNA is TGTGCCAGCAGTGCGGGACAGGGGGTCTATGGCTACACCTTC. As protein: CASSAGQGVYGYTF.